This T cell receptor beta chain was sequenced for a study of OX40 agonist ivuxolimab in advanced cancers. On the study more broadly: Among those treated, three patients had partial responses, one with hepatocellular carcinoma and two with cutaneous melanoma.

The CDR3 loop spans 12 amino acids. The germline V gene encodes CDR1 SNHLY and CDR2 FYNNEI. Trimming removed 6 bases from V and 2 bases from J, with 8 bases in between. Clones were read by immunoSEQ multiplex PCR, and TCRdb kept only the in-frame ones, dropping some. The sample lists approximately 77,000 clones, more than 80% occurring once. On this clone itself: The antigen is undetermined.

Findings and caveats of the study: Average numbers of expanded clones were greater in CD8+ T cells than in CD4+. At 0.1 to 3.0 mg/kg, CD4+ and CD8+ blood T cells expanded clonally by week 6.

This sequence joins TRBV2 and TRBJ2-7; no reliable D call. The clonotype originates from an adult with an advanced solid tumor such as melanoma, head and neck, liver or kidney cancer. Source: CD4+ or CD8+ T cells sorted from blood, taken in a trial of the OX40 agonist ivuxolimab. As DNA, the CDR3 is TGTGCCAGCAGGGTGAGCCCCTACGAGCAGTACTTC. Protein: CASRVSPYEQYF.